The 29 T cell receptor beta chains below all came from one sample that was sequenced in a study of blood T cell repertoires in COVID-19. TCRdb keeps only in-frame clones here, not all; method: immunoSEQ multiplex PCR. The sample holds hundreds of thousands of clones, approximately 86% seen once. Input material: PBMCs or T cells enriched from blood (not recorded which). All receptors come from a woman under 30 who had recovered from COVID-19.

The V call is TRBV5-4, the J call TRBJ1-4; 7 nucleotides agree with TRBD1. CDR1 is SGHNT, CDR2 YYREEE, per germline (reference sequence). CDR3 length: 15 amino acids. J gave up 8 bases and V 2 bases, and 9 bases lay outside the gene matches. CDR3 in amino acids: CASSFNPGGEEKLFF. CDR3 coding DNA: TGTGCCAGCAGCTTCAACCCAGGGGGAGAGGAAAAACTGTTTTTT.

This clone was found once. The chain is built from TRBV7-2 and TRBJ1-3; D remains unclear. The germline V gene encodes CDR1 SGHTA and CDR2 FQGNSA. This CDR3 is 16 amino acids long. V lost 0 bases and J lost 2, with 11 bases in between. The CDR3 is CASSLAGPGTGNTIYF. The CDR3 DNA reads TGTGCCAGCAGCTTAGCGGGTCCAGGAACTGGAAACACCATATATTTT.

This clone appeared a few times. The chain is built from TRBV5-6 and TRBJ2-3, with 7 bases aligning to TRBD1. This CDR3 comprises 16 residues. Germline V gene sequence: CDR1 SGHDT, CDR2 YYEEEE. With V trimmed by 4 bases and J by 5 bases, 13 bases remained unmatched. The CDR3 bases are TGTGCCAGCAGCCAATTAGGGACAGAACTCAGAGATACGCAGTATTTT. Protein product: CASSQLGTELRDTQYF.

This clone has a single count. The rearrangement links TRBV30 to TRBJ2-1; 8 bases agree with TRBD2. Germline assignment: CDR1 GTSNPN and CDR2 SVGIG (reference sequence). The V gene end was trimmed by 3 bases and the J gene end by 2 bases; junction bases not matched to a gene: 12. The CDR3 spans 17 residues. The CDR3 sequence is CAWRLADPSEPYNEQFF. CDR3 nucleotide sequence: TGTGCCTGGAGACTAGCGGACCCTTCCGAGCCCTACAATGAGCAGTTCTTC.

V gene TRBV2 combines with J gene TRBJ1-3; D remains ambiguous. The CDR3 spans 14 residues. Germline V gives CDR1 SNHLY, CDR2 FYNNEI. Trimming took off 3 bases at V and 12 bases at J, with 18 bases between the two ends. This CDR3 is CASSEVTPAGDIYF. CDR3 coding DNA: TGTGCCAGCAGTGAGGTGACTCCCGCGGGCGACATATATTTT. Full variable domain (remainder filled in from reference TRBV2 and TRBJ1-3): EPEVTQTPSHQVTQMGQEVILRCVPISNHLYFYWYRQILGQKVEFLVSFYNNEISEKSEIFDDQFSVERPDGSNFTLKIRSTKLEDSAMYFCASSEVTPAGDIYFGEGSWLTVV.

The rearrangement joins TRBV4-3 to TRBJ1-2; D unclear. CDR1 is LGHNA and CDR2 is YSLEER in the germline V gene. This CDR3 comprises 14 residues. The V end lost 2 bases, the J end lost 6 bases, and 13 bases lay between the germline ends. CDR3 nucleotide sequence: TGCGCCAGCAGCCAAAGTCATGGGAGCAATGGCTACACCTTC. Protein sequence: CASSQSHGSNGYTF.

In its sample, this clone was seen a few times. V is TRBV18 and J is TRBJ1-2, with TRBD1 matching 7 bases. V shed 5 bases, J shed 3 bases, and the junction held 9 bases outside the gene matches. CDR3 size: 15 residues. CDR1 and CDR2 (germline): KGHSH, LQKENI. CDR3 bases: TGTGCCAGCTCAAGCTTTGACAGGGTTGACTATGGCTACACCTTC. This gives the protein CASSSFDRVDYGYTF.

This sequence joins TRBV20-1 and TRBJ2-7; TRBD2 aligns across 9 bases. V dropped 3 bases and J dropped 5; count of bases not matched to a gene: 11. The CDR3 length is 15 residues. From germline, CDR1 is DFQATT and CDR2 SNEGSKA (reference sequence). For the CDR3, the DNA is TGCAGTGCTAGTAGCCTAGCGGGAATATCTGACGAGCAGTACTTC. Translated, it gives CSASSLAGISDEQYF.

The chain employs TRBV11-2 and TRBJ2-5; 11 bases are a match to TRBD2. Germline V CDR1 and CDR2: SGHAT, FQNNGV. The ends lost 1 base at V and 3 bases at J; junction bases unmatched: 4. The CDR3 runs 16 residues. The CDR3 DNA reads TGTGCCAGCAGCTTAGTTAGCGGGGGGGCGAAAGAGACCCAGTACTTC. It codes for CASSLVSGGAKETQYF.

The V and J genes are TRBV7-2 and TRBJ1-1; D is perhaps TRBD1 (5 bases). The CDR3 consists of 13 residues. V lost 3 bases to trimming and J lost 5 bases, with 10 bases between them. Germline V gene lookup returns CDR1 SGHTA and CDR2 FQGNSA. In nucleotides, the CDR3 is TGTGCCAGCAGCTTGAGACAGAAGACTGAAGCTTTCTTT. This gives the protein CASSLRQKTEAFF.

The V call is TRBV12-3 or TRBV12-4, the J call TRBJ1-2, with no clear D. The CDR3 extends over 13 amino acids. The V gene lost 0 bases and the J gene lost 3 bases, with 5 bases spanning the gap. CDR3 DNA sequence: TGTGCCAGCAGTTTAGCTCGAGACTATGGCTACACCTTC. Translated, it gives CASSLARDYGYTF.

The chain uses TRBV19 and TRBJ2-1; 10 positions agree with TRBD2. CDR3 length equals 14 residues. Trimming cost V 6 bases and J 7 bases; bases outside gene matches: 6. Per the germline V gene, CDR1 is LNHDA and CDR2 is SQIVND (reference sequence). The chain's CDR3 is CASSRASGGNEQFF. The CDR3 DNA reads as TGTGCCAGTAGCAGGGCTAGCGGGGGAAATGAGCAGTTCTTC.

The chain couples TRBV10-3 to TRBJ1-2, with 7 positions matching TRBD1. V was clipped by 10 bases and J by 4 bases; unmatched bases: 18. The CDR3 is 16 amino acids. The germline gives CDR1 ENHRY, CDR2 SYGVKD. CDR3 sequence (DNA): TGTGCCACCTTCGATTGGACCAGGGGGGATGGCTATGGCTACACCTTC. Protein sequence: CATFDWTRGDGYGYTF.

The V call is TRBV27, the J call TRBJ1-1; 7 bases map to TRBD1. The CDR3 consists of 12 residues. V was pared by 6 bases and J by 7 bases, with 5 bases of the junction left unmatched. Germline V lookup: CDR1 MNHEY, CDR2 SMNVEV (reference sequence). Written as DNA, the CDR3 is TGTGCCAGCAGCCGAGGGGGCAGTGAAGCTTTCTTT. This translates into CASSRGGSEAFF.

The chain has TRBV27 and TRBJ2-2, with TRBD2 identical over 8 bases. This CDR3 comprises 12 residues. Unmatched junction bases numbered 4, after V lost 10 bases and J lost 6 bases. In germline, CDR1 is MNHEY, CDR2 SMNVEV (reference sequence). The CDR3 protein is CAIRGGPGELFF. The CDR3 nucleotides read TGTGCCATCCGGGGGGGGCCCGGGGAGCTGTTTTTT.

The chain is built from TRBV6-2 or TRBV6-3 and TRBJ1-6; D uncertain. This CDR3 region has 15 residues. V was shortened by 5 bases and J by 9 bases, with 17 bases between the two germline ends. Germline CDR1 is MNHEY and CDR2 is SVGEGT. The CDR3 sequence: CASSTPPSRGSPLHF. The CDR3 DNA reads TGTGCCAGCAGTACTCCTCCGAGCCGGGGTTCACCCCTCCACTTT.

This clone has only one observation. The CDR3 DNA sequence: TGTGCCAGCAGCCCAGGGGGGAAGAACACTGAAGCTTTCTTT. Residues: CASSPGGKNTEAFF. J is TRBJ1-1 and V is TRBV21-1; the D segment call TRBD1 is taken from the table without a DNA check. TRBV21-1 is tagged as a pseudogene. The CDR3 loop spans 14 amino acids.

This rearrangement joins TRBV28 to TRBJ1-4; unclear D gene. V was pared by 7 bases and J by 7 bases, with 16 bases between. The CDR3 runs 14 residues. From germline, CDR1 is MDHEN and CDR2 SYDVKM. In DNA form, the CDR3 reads TGTGCCAGCACCGAGGTGGCGACTCGTGAAAAACTGTTTTTT. It is translated as CASTEVATREKLFF.

This clone has just a few counts. The chain employs TRBV27 and TRBJ1-4; 8 positions match TRBD1. Trimming took 7 bases from V and 5 from J; bases not matched to a gene: 3. The germline V gene has CDR1 MNHEY and CDR2 SMNVEV (reference sequence). This CDR3 has 13 amino acids. This CDR3 reads CASMRQGNEKLFF. CDR3 nucleotides: TGTGCCAGCATGAGACAGGGGAATGAAAAACTGTTTTTT.

The rearrangement links TRBV28 to TRBJ2-7; a weak D match, TRBD1 (5 bases). V shed 7 bases and J shed 4 bases, with 20 bases lying between them. Germline V gene sequence: CDR1 MDHEN, CDR2 SYDVKM. The length of the CDR3 is 15 residues. CDR3 sequence: CASTLGQGSGYEQYF. The CDR3 DNA reads TGTGCCAGCACCCTGGGGCAGGGTTCTGGGTACGAGCAGTACTTC.

As to this clone: An end of the junction differs from the germline gene, which may be a read error. The V call is TRBV2, the J call TRBJ1-4, with D possibly being TRBD1 (6 bases). CDR1 is SNHLY, CDR2 FYNNEI, per germline. This CDR3 has 14 residues. CDR3 sequence reads: CASSADSTTEKLFF. CDR3 in DNA: TGTGCCAGCAGTGCGGACAGCACTACTGAAAAACTGTTTTTT.

The V call is TRBV15, the J call TRBJ2-7; 9 nucleotides agree with TRBD2. The length of the CDR3 is 15 residues. The germline V gene encodes CDR1 LNHNV and CDR2 YYDKDF (reference sequence). Trimming at V came to 5 bases and at J to 2 bases, leaving 7 bases not matched to a gene. CDR3 DNA sequence: TGTGCCACCAGCTTGGGCGGGGGGGCCACCTACGAGCAGTACTTC. Its translation is CATSLGGGATYEQYF.

V and J are TRBV5-4 and TRBJ2-7; 8 positions match TRBD2. The V gene's germline CDR1 is SGHNT and CDR2 YYREEE (reference sequence). The V gene end was trimmed by 3 bases and the J gene end by 4 bases; junction bases not matched to a gene: 9. This CDR3 has 15 residues. Written as DNA, the CDR3 is TGTGCCAGCAGCTCACTAGTAGCGGGAATTTACGAGCAGTACTTC. Its translation: CASSSLVAGIYEQYF.

V is TRBV7-6 and J is TRBJ2-7, with D perhaps TRBD2 (5 bases). V lost 1 base and J 2 bases, leaving 12 bases between the germline ends. Germline-derived CDR1 and CDR2 are SGHVS and FNYEAQ. CDR3 length equals 15 residues. The CDR3 coding sequence is TGTGCCAGCAGCTTAGACGGCGGACTGGCCTACGAGCAGTACTTC. It translates to CASSLDGGLAYEQYF. Combining the CDR3 with reference TRBV7-6 and TRBJ2-7 gives the whole variable domain GAGVSQSPRYKVTKRGQDVALRCDPISGHVSLYWYRQALGQGPEFLTYFNYEAQQDKSGLPNDRFSAERPEGSISTLTIQRTEQRDSAMYRCASSLDGGLAYEQYFGPGTRLTVT.

This chain links TRBV7-9 with TRBJ1-1; the match to TRBD1 covers 11 bases. This CDR3 has 15 amino acids. Per the germline V gene, CDR1 is SEHNR and CDR2 is FQNEAQ (reference sequence). Losses at the gene ends were 5 bases for V and 6 bases for J; bases not matched to a gene: 8. CDR3 sequence: CASSRGTGGPSEAFF. The DNA of the CDR3 is TGTGCCAGCAGCCGAGGGACAGGGGGGCCGTCTGAAGCTTTCTTT.

This rearrangement joins TRBV5-1 to TRBJ1-1; D remains ambiguous. Germline CDR1 and CDR2: SGHRS and YFSETQ. Trimming took off 1 base at V and 3 bases at J, with 10 bases between the two ends. The length of the CDR3 is 14 residues. CDR3 region: CASSLFSADTEAFF. CDR3 nucleotide sequence: TGCGCCAGCAGCTTGTTTTCAGCGGACACTGAAGCTTTCTTT.

This chain links TRBV19 with TRBJ1-5, with D perhaps TRBD1 (6 bases). The length of the CDR3 is 16 residues. Germline CDR1 is LNHDA and CDR2 is SQIVND (reference sequence). V dropped 6 bases and J dropped 2 bases, with 17 bases sitting between them. The CDR3 DNA reads as TGTGCCAGTAGCAGTAACAGGGCGGCGGGCAATCAGCCCCAGCATTTT. Residues: CASSSNRAAGNQPQHF.

The rearrangement uses TRBV6-2 or TRBV6-3 and TRBJ2-3; a possible D gene is TRBD2 (6 bases). The germline gives CDR1 MNHEY, CDR2 SVGEGT. The V and J ends lost 4 bases and 2 bases respectively, with 10 bases between them. The CDR3 contains 14 residues. The CDR3 is CASSFGGTTDTQYF. The CDR3, as DNA: TGTGCCAGCAGTTTCGGGGGTACCACAGATACGCAGTATTTT.

The chain combines TRBV10-3 with TRBJ2-5; D not certain. The CDR3 totals 16 residues. V lost 0 bases and J 2 bases, leaving 13 bases between the germline ends. Germline V gene lookup returns CDR1 ENHRY and CDR2 SYGVKD. For the CDR3, the DNA is TGTGCCATCAGTGAGTCGAGTTTCCTACGGCAAGAGACCCAGTACTTC. It translates to CAISESSFLRQETQYF.